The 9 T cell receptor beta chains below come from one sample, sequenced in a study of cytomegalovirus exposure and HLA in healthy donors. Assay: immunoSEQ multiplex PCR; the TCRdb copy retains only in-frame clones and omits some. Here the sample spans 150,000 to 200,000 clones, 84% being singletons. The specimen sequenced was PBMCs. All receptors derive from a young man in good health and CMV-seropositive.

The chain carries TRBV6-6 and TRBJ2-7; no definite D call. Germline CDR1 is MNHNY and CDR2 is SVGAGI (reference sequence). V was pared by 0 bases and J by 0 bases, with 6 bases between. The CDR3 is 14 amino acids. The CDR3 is CASSYSTSSYEQYF. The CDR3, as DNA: TGTGCCAGCAGTTACTCGACAAGCTCCTACGAGCAGTACTTC.

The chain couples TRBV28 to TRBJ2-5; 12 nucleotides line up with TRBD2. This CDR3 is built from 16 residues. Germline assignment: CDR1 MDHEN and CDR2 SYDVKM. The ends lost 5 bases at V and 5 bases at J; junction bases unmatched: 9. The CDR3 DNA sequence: TGTGCCAGCAGTCTAGGACTAGCGGGAAAGTCGGAGACCCAGTACTTC. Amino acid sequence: CASSLGLAGKSETQYF.

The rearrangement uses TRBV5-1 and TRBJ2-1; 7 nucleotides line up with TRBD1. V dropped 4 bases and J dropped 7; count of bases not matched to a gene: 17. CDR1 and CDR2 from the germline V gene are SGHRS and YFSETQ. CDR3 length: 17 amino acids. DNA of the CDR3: TGCGCCAGCAGCATCTATACCGGGACAGCGGTTCTTAATGAGCAGTTCTTC. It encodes CASSIYTGTAVLNEQFF.

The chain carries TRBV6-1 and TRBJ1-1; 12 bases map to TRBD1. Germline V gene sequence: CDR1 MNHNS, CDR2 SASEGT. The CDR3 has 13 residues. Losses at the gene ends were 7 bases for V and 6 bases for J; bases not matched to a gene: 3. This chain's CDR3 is CASTGQGASEAFF. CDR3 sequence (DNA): TGTGCCAGCACGGGACAGGGGGCTTCTGAAGCTTTCTTT.

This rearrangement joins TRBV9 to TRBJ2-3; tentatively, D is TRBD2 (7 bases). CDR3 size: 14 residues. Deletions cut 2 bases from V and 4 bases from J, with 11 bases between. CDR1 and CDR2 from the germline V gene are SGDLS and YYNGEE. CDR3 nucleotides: TGTGCCAGCAGCGTCGGGGGGCCTGCAGATACGCAGTATTTT. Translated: CASSVGGPADTQYF.

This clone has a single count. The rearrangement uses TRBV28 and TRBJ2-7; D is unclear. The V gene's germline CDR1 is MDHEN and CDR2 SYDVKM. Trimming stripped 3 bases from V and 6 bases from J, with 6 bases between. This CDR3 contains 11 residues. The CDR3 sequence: CASSFRIEQYF. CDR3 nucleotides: TGTGCCAGCAGTTTCAGGATCGAGCAGTACTTC.

The CDR3 is CASSQVRLASYEQYF. CDR3 DNA sequence: TGTGCCAGCAGCCAAGTAAGGCTAGCCTCCTACGAGCAGTACTTC. This rearrangement joins TRBV4-2 to TRBJ2-7; D possibly corresponds to TRBD2 (5 bases). Germline V gene lookup returns CDR1 LGHNA and CDR2 YNFKEQ. The CDR3 contains 15 residues. V was trimmed by 1 base and J by 0 bases, leaving 10 bases between them.

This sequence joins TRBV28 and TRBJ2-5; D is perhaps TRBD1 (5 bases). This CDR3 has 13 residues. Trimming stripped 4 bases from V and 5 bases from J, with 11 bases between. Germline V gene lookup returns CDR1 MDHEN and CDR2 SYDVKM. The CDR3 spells CASSSQGTETQYF. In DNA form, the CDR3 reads TGTGCCAGCAGTTCCCAGGGTACGGAGACCCAGTACTTC. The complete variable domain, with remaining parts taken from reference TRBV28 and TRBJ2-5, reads DVKVTQSSRYLVKRTGEKVFLECVQDMDHENMFWYRQDPGLGLRLIYFSYDVKMKEKGDIPEGYSVSREKKERFSLILESASTNQTSMYLCASSSQGTETQYFGPGTRLLVL.

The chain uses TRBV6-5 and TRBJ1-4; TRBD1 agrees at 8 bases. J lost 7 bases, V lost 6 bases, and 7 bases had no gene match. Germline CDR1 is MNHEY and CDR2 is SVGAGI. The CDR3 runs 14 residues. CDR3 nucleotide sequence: TGTGCCAGCAGACGGACAGGGTCCAGTGAAAAACTGTTTTTT. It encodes CASRRTGSSEKLFF.